The 21 T cell receptor beta chains presented below share a single source sample, sequenced in a study of T cell changes during pregnancy in multiple sclerosis. TCRdb's copy holds only in-frame clones and misses some; the assay was immunoSEQ multiplex PCR. Among over 50,000 clones listed, 90% to 95% were seen once. This sample comprised peripheral blood, obtained in the third trimester of pregnancy. These TCRs come from a female donor in good health, enrolled as a control in a pregnancy study.

This chain connects TRBV7-9 to TRBJ1-4, with a weak D call TRBD1 (5 bases). CDR1 is SEHNR, CDR2 FQNEAQ, per germline (reference sequence). V lost 1 base and J 8 bases, leaving 17 bases between the germline ends. This CDR3 has 16 residues. CDR3 in DNA: TGTGCCAGCAGCTTAGAGTCTTCCACCAGGACAGAAAAACTGTTTTTT. It translates to CASSLESSTRTEKLFF.

The gene calls are TRBV5-1 and TRBJ1-6, with D possibly being TRBD1 (5 bases). The length of the CDR3 is 16 residues. Trimming stripped 0 bases from V and 0 bases from J, with 7 bases between. Germline V lookup: CDR1 SGHRS, CDR2 YFSETQ. The CDR3 bases are TGCGCCAGCAGCTTGGGGCAGGGCTCCTATAATTCACCCCTCCACTTT. Encoded protein: CASSLGQGSYNSPLHF. The whole variable domain, filled in from reference TRBV5-1 and TRBJ1-6, reads KAGVTQTPRYLIKTRGQQVTLSCSPISGHRSVSWYQQTPGQGLQFLFEYFSETQRNKGNFPGRFSGRQFSNSRSEMNVSTLELGDSALYLCASSLGQGSYNSPLHFGNGTRLTVT.

In its sample, this clone was seen once. The chain couples TRBV18 to TRBJ2-3, with 8 positions matching TRBD2. The CDR3 extends over 15 amino acids. V lost 1 base and J lost 3; bases outside the gene matches: 3. Germline-derived CDR1 and CDR2 are KGHSH and LQKENI. The DNA for the CDR3 is TGTGCCAGCTCACCACTAAGCGGGGGAACAGATACGCAGTATTTT. Its protein product is CASSPLSGGTDTQYF.

V gene TRBV11-2 combines with J gene TRBJ1-2, with a possible D match to TRBD1 (5 bases). Trimming pared 4 bases from V and 2 bases from J, leaving 8 bases between. There are 13 residues in the CDR3. Germline assignment: CDR1 SGHAT and CDR2 FQNNGV. Here the CDR3 reads CASSSTVNYGYTF. CDR3 DNA sequence: TGTGCCAGCAGCTCGACAGTAAACTATGGCTACACCTTC.

The V call is TRBV5-1, the J call TRBJ2-7; 9 bases match TRBD1. The germline V gene has CDR1 SGHRS and CDR2 YFSETQ. This CDR3 spans 18 amino acids. Unmatched junction bases numbered 17, after V lost 4 bases and J lost 3 bases. The CDR3 DNA reads TGCGCCAGCAGCCTACCGATCTTGGGACAGGGTAATAACTACGAGCAGTACTTC. It yields the protein CASSLPILGQGNNYEQYF.

This chain joins TRBV6-5 and TRBJ1-1; D not certain. Trimming took off 4 bases at V and 3 bases at J, with 9 bases between the two ends. CDR3 size: 13 residues. CDR1 is MNHEY, CDR2 SVGAGI, per germline. The CDR3 DNA follows: TGTGCCAGCAGTTTGTCCCAGTACACTGAAGCTTTCTTT. Protein sequence: CASSLSQYTEAFF.

This chain uses TRBV6-6 with TRBJ1-1; TRBD1 agrees at 7 bases. Germline lookup yields CDR1 MNHNY and CDR2 SVGAGI (reference sequence). The CDR3 totals 12 residues. Trimming cost V 6 bases and J 4 bases; bases outside gene matches: 2. The CDR3 DNA is TGTGCCAGCAGGACAGGGACCACTGAAGCTTTCTTT. This gives the protein CASRTGTTEAFF.

V is TRBV7-2 and J is TRBJ2-3; D is uncertain. Germline V gene lookup returns CDR1 SGHTA and CDR2 FQGNSA. The CDR3 spans 14 residues. Trimming took 5 bases from V and 0 from J, leaving 9 bases between them. The CDR3 bases are TGTGCCAGCAGCCTAATACCGAGCACAGATACGCAGTATTTT. The encoded protein is CASSLIPSTDTQYF.

V gene TRBV18 combines with J gene TRBJ2-3, with no clear D. The CDR3 runs 12 residues. The V and J ends lost 6 bases and 2 bases respectively, with 6 bases between them. Germline V CDR1 and CDR2: KGHSH, LQKENI. This chain's CDR3 is CASSRYTDTQYF. CDR3 nucleotide sequence: TGTGCCAGCTCTCGTTACACAGATACGCAGTATTTT.

This sequence joins TRBV5-1 and TRBJ2-5; 7 nucleotides align to TRBD2. V shed 4 bases, J shed 5 bases, and the junction held 11 bases outside the gene matches. CDR1 and CDR2 from the germline V gene are SGHRS and YFSETQ. This CDR3 has 15 residues. CDR3 in DNA: TGCGCCAGCAGCCCGCCGGGCAGCGGGGTTGAGACCCAGTACTTC. The encoded protein is CASSPPGSGVETQYF.

The chain joins TRBV5-4 to TRBJ2-1; 10 bases fit TRBD1. The CDR3 covers 16 residues. V dropped 1 base and J dropped 7; count of bases not matched to a gene: 8. Per the germline V gene, CDR1 is SGHNT and CDR2 is YYREEE (reference sequence). CDR3 in amino acids: CASSLPRTGGMNEQFF. In nucleotides, the CDR3 is TGTGCCAGCAGCTTGCCACGGACAGGGGGTATGAATGAGCAGTTCTTC.

The gene calls are TRBV28 and TRBJ2-4; TRBD2 matches at 13 bases. The CDR3 sequence is 16 residues long. From germline, CDR1 is MDHEN and CDR2 SYDVKM. With V trimmed by 5 bases and J by 9 bases, 10 bases remained unmatched. The CDR3 sequence: CASSPPRLAGGGIQYF. CDR3 DNA sequence: TGTGCCAGCAGTCCCCCACGACTAGCGGGGGGCGGCATTCAGTACTTC. Full variable domain (remainder filled in from reference TRBV28 and TRBJ2-4): DVKVTQSSRYLVKRTGEKVFLECVQDMDHENMFWYRQDPGLGLRLIYFSYDVKMKEKGDIPEGYSVSREKKERFSLILESASTNQTSMYLCASSPPRLAGGGIQYFGAGTRLSVL.

This clone has only a few counts. V is TRBV19 and J is TRBJ1-1; D not certain. Trimming removed 2 bases from V and 0 bases from J, with 4 bases in between. This CDR3 region has 13 residues. Germline loops: CDR1 LNHDA, CDR2 SQIVND (reference sequence). CDR3 sequence (DNA): TGTGCCAGTAGTATAAGCCTGAACACTGAAGCTTTCTTT. This gives the protein CASSISLNTEAFF.

The V call is TRBV2, the J call TRBJ2-3; D is uncertain. With 3 bases removed from V and 1 base from J, the gap between germline ends came to 5 bases. Germline CDR1 SNHLY, CDR2 FYNNEI. The CDR3 contains 13 residues. DNA for the CDR3: TGTGCCAGCAGTGATCAGGGCACAGATACGCAGTATTTT. Protein: CASSDQGTDTQYF.

The rearrangement links TRBV27 to TRBJ2-3; 10 bases line up with TRBD2. The V segment lost 2 bases and the J segment 6 bases; nucleotides outside the gene matches: 8. Germline V gene data show CDR1 as MNHEY and CDR2 as SMNVEV (reference sequence). CDR3 length: 16 residues. The CDR3 region has the DNA TGTGCCAGCAGTTTACTGCACAGCGGGGGGGTGGATACGCAGTATTTT. Protein product: CASSLLHSGGVDTQYF.

The chain carries TRBV7-6 and TRBJ1-1, with D perhaps matching TRBD1 (5 bases). The CDR3 consists of 14 residues. V was pared by 2 bases and J by 7 bases, with 14 bases between. The germline gives CDR1 SGHVS, CDR2 FNYEAQ. CDR3 region: CASSLQGRFNEAFF. In nucleotides, the CDR3 is TGTGCCAGCAGCTTACAGGGCAGATTTAATGAAGCTTTCTTT. The full variable domain, its missing parts supplied by reference TRBV7-6 and TRBJ1-1, is GAGVSQSPRYKVTKRGQDVALRCDPISGHVSLYWYRQALGQGPEFLTYFNYEAQQDKSGLPNDRFSAERPEGSISTLTIQRTEQRDSAMYRCASSLQGRFNEAFFGQGTRLTVV.

V and J are TRBV6-5 and TRBJ1-2; a weak D match, TRBD1 (5 bases). Germline CDR1 reads MNHEY; CDR2 reads SVGAGI. The CDR3 is 13 amino acids. V dropped 2 bases and J dropped 3 bases, with 7 bases sitting between them. The CDR3 reads CASSYGGDYGYTF. Written as DNA, the CDR3 is TGTGCCAGCAGTTACGGAGGGGACTATGGCTACACCTTC.

This chain links TRBV11-3 with TRBJ1-2, with 7 nucleotides matching TRBD1. Germline CDR1 is SGHNT and CDR2 is YENEEA. V was clipped by 4 bases and J by 7 bases; unmatched bases: 24. This CDR3 comprises 19 residues. The CDR3 nucleotides are TGTGCCAGCAGCTCCGCGACTTGCCTCTTCGACAGGGTAGAATCTGGCTACACCTTC. Amino acid sequence: CASSSATCLFDRVESGYTF.

This clone came up once. The J gene is TRBJ2-1, the V gene TRBV29-1, with a tentative D call TRBD1 (6 bases). The CDR3 runs to 14 residues. CDR1 and CDR2 (germline): SQVTM, ANQGSEA. Trimming removed 7 bases at V and 1 base at J, with 14 bases between. CDR3 DNA sequence: TGCAGCGCAGAACCAGGGGTTTCCTACAATGAGCAGTTCTTC. It is translated as CSAEPGVSYNEQFF.

The chain links TRBV14 to TRBJ1-2; D remains unclear. Trimming cost V 1 base and J 3 bases, with 15 bases left between them. Germline V gives CDR1 SGHDN, CDR2 FVKESK. The CDR3 has 16 amino acids. The CDR3 region is CASSQVLVGRDYGYTF. The CDR3 coding sequence is TGTGCCAGCAGCCAAGTTTTGGTGGGGAGAGACTATGGCTACACCTTC.

V usage is TRBV9 and J usage is TRBJ1-1; a weak D match, TRBD1 (5 bases). With 0 bases removed from V and 5 bases from J, the gap between germline ends came to 17 bases. CDR1 and CDR2 from the germline V gene are SGDLS and YYNGEE. There are 16 residues in the CDR3. CDR3 region: CASSVAFHAGRTEAFF. Here the CDR3 DNA reads TGTGCCAGCAGCGTAGCCTTTCATGCAGGGAGGACTGAAGCTTTCTTT.